The subject of this entry is one T cell receptor beta chain. This entry belongs to a study of control samples from healthy donors and cancer patients. Generated by immunoSEQ multiplex PCR, the TCRdb table keeps only in-frame clones and is missing some. The table lists just over 90,000 clones, about 88% of them singletons, with roughly 1.2% in the top ten. This CDR3 has 13 residues. Germline V gene data show CDR1 as LNHNV and CDR2 as YYDKDF (reference sequence). Trimming took off 6 bases at V and 2 bases at J, with 9 bases between the two ends. Sequenced: blood. This clonotype was sampled from a woman between 45 and 60 years old in good health. The chain has TRBV15 and TRBJ2-3; unclear D gene. The DNA for the CDR3 is TGTGCCACCAGAGACCCGTTCACAGATACGCAGTATTTT. It translates to CATRDPFTDTQYF.